The rows below give T cell receptor beta chains drawn from one sample of a study of blood T cell repertoires in COVID-19. The protocol was immunoSEQ multiplex PCR, while the TCRdb copy is restricted to in-frame clones and leaves out a portion. This repertoire shows about 270,000 clones, 85% to 90% found once; its top ten account for roughly 4.3%. The sequencing input was PBMCs or T cells enriched from blood (not recorded which). The source is a woman aged 25-40 years with acute COVID-19. Each CDR3 is given with its conserved first and last residue. The D gene is left open where the match is weak. For some rows the clone size is stated as once, few or many, or as a class when expanded; others skip it.

J gene,V gene,clone size,D gene,CDR3 DNA,CDR3 protein
TRBJ1-5,TRBV4-1,once,.,TGCGCCAGCAGCCAAGAAGATACAGGCTCCTGGCCCCAGCATTTT,CASSQEDTGSWPQHF
TRBJ1-2,TRBV5-1,.,.,TGCGCCAGCAGCCCGCTCCAGGGCGAATACTATGGCTACACCTTC,CASSPLQGEYYGYTF
TRBJ1-2,TRBV6-5,once,TRBD1,TGTGCCAGCAGGCCGGGACAGGGAGCTAACTATGGCTACACCTTC,CASRPGQGANYGYTF
TRBJ2-7,TRBV11-3,.,.,TGTGCCAGCAGCTTAGCGACTAACAGCTCCTACGAGCAGTACTTC,CASSLATNSSYEQYF
TRBJ2-3,TRBV28,.,TRBD2,TGTGCCAGCAGTCTCATAGCGGGAGGAGCAGATACGCAGTATTTT,CASSLIAGGADTQYF
TRBJ1-1,TRBV19,.,TRBD1,TGTGCCAGTAAAGGCAGGGGGGAGTTTAGCACTGAAGCTTTCTTT,CASKGRGEFSTEAFF
TRBJ2-1,TRBV24-1,.,TRBD2,TGTGCCACCAGTGATTACGGACTAGCGGGAGTAGATGAGCAGTTCTTC,CATSDYGLAGVDEQFF
TRBJ1-1,TRBV4-3,.,.,TGCGCCAGCAGCCAAAACCCCGGCACTGAAGCTTTCTTT,CASSQNPGTEAFF
TRBJ2-3,TRBV28,.,TRBD1,TGTGCCAGCACCAAGGACAGGATCACAGATACGCAGTATTTT,CASTKDRITDTQYF
TRBJ2-1,TRBV7-6,.,TRBD2,TGTGCCAGCAGCCCCCAGGGAGGGGAATTGGTGTGGCAGTTCTTC,CASSPQGGELVWQFF
TRBJ1-4,TRBV28,.,TRBD1,TGTGCCAGCAGGCCGGGGACAGGCGGCGTGGCTAATGAAAAACTGTTTTTT,CASRPGTGGVANEKLFF
TRBJ2-1,TRBV29-1,.,TRBD2,TGCAGCGTTGGTAGCGGGAGGATAATCGTAGAGCAGTTCTTC,CSVGSGRIIVEQFF
TRBJ1-1,TRBV7-8,.,.,TGTGCCAGCAGCTTAAACCAGGGGAACACTGAAGCTTTCTTT,CASSLNQGNTEAFF
TRBJ2-2,TRBV28,.,TRBD2,TGTGCCAGCAGCCAAACTAGCGAGACTACCCGGGAGCTGTTTTTT,CASSQTSETTRELFF
TRBJ1-1,TRBV5-6,.,.,TGTGCCAGCAGCTTGGAGGGGGGGCTTGTGAACACTGAAGCTTTCTTT,CASSLEGGLVNTEAFF
TRBJ2-7,TRBV7-2,.,TRBD2,TGTGCCAGCAGCTTAGCTCGGGGGGGGAGCTCCTACGAGCAGTACTTC,CASSLARGGSSYEQYF
TRBJ2-5,TRBV9,once,.,TGTGCCAGCAGCTCGACAAGTACCGGATTCCAAGAGACCCAGTACTTC,CASSSTSTGFQETQYF
TRBJ2-3,TRBV4-1,.,.,TGCGCCAGCAGCCAAGATTTCGGGAGTAGGACAGATACGCAGTATTTT,CASSQDFGSRTDTQYF
TRBJ2-2,TRBV18,.,TRBD2,TGTGCCAGCTCACGTACTAGCGGGAGTAGTACCGGGGAGCTGTTTTTT,CASSRTSGSSTGELFF
TRBJ1-5,TRBV15,.,.,TGTGCCACCAGCAGAGATAAACAGGTAACGAAGCCCCAGCATTTT,CATSRDKQVTKPQHF
TRBJ2-5,TRBV6-1,once,.,TGTGCCAGCAGTTGGGGGGAGTACCAAGAGACCCAGTACTTC,CASSWGEYQETQYF
TRBJ2-7,TRBV20-1,.,TRBD2,TGCAGTGCTAGTAAGACTAGCGGGTCCTACGAGCAGTACTTC,CSASKTSGSYEQYF
TRBJ1-3,TRBV7-8,.,.,TGTGCCAGCAGCTTAGCGAGGCTTACCCAAGGCATTGGAAACACCATATATTTT,CASSLARLTQGIGNTIYF
TRBJ2-7,TRBV4-2,.,.,TGTGCCAGCAGCCAAGCTTCGGACGAGCAGTACTTC,CASSQASDEQYF
TRBJ1-2,TRBV6-5,.,.,TGTGCCAGCAGATACCCGGACATAAACGGTTATGGCTACACCTTC,CASRYPDINGYGYTF
TRBJ2-3,TRBV10-2,.,TRBD2,TGCGCCAGCAGCCAGGCAGTAGCGGGACTAGATACGCAGTATTTT,CASSQAVAGLDTQYF
TRBJ2-1,TRBV3-1/TRBV3-2,.,.,TGTGCCAGCAGCCAAGATCTTGTTAACAATGAGCAGTTCTTC,CASSQDLVNNEQFF
TRBJ2-1,TRBV27,.,TRBD1,TGTGCCAGCAGTCTACTCCGGGACAGGGTCAATGAGCAGTTCTTC,CASSLLRDRVNEQFF